Following are 8 T cell receptor beta chains from one sample sequenced in a study of control samples from healthy donors and cancer patients. TCRdb's copy holds only in-frame clones and misses some; the assay was immunoSEQ multiplex PCR. Of 150,000 or so clones in the sample, 85% to 95% were seen once. Sequenced: blood. Source of these receptors: a man aged 45-65 years in good health.

DNA for the CDR3: TGTGCCACCCGATCGGAAGCGACAGATACGCAGTATTTT. Translating gives CATRSEATDTQYF. The gene calls are TRBV2 and TRBJ2-3; D unresolved. V was trimmed by 10 bases and J by 3 bases, leaving 14 bases between them. This CDR3 region has 13 residues. Germline CDR1 is SNHLY and CDR2 is FYNNEI.

V gene TRBV5-1 combines with J gene TRBJ2-1, with D maybe TRBD2 (6 bases). V lost 0 bases and J lost 9, with 10 bases in between. Germline values: CDR1 SGHRS, CDR2 YFSETQ. The CDR3 is 13 residues long. The CDR3 region is CASSLGRGGEQFF. The CDR3 bases are TGCGCCAGCAGCTTGGGTAGGGGAGGTGAGCAGTTCTTC. The variable domain in full, with the rest retrieved from reference TRBV5-1 and TRBJ2-1, is KAGVTQTPRYLIKTRGQQVTLSCSPISGHRSVSWYQQTPGQGLQFLFEYFSETQRNKGNFPGRFSGRQFSNSRSEMNVSTLELGDSALYLCASSLGRGGEQFFGPGTRLTVL.

The chain combines TRBV14 with TRBJ1-2, with D perhaps TRBD1 (5 bases). Germline CDR1 SGHDN, CDR2 FVKESK. The CDR3 totals 13 residues. V was clipped by 6 bases and J by 4 bases, with 12 bases between them. As DNA, the CDR3 is TGTGCCAGCAGGACGGGACGCAGCTATGGCTACACCTTC. Translation gives CASRTGRSYGYTF.

CDR3 residues: CASSSPGTSVEQFF. Here the CDR3 DNA reads TGTGCCAGCAGTTCCCCCGGGACTAGCGTCGAGCAGTTCTTC. This chain links TRBV6-5 with TRBJ2-1; 10 bases fit TRBD2. V lost 4 bases and J lost 10; bases outside the gene matches: 7. The CDR3 extends over 14 amino acids. Germline V CDR1 and CDR2: MNHEY, SVGAGI.

Concerning this clone: The junction departs from germline at one end; a sequencing error may be responsible. This chain links TRBV3-1 (or the pseudogene TRBV3-2) with TRBJ2-5; no definite D call. This CDR3 is 11 amino acids long. CDR1 is LGHDT, CDR2 YNNKEL, per germline (reference sequence). The DNA of the CDR3 is TGTGCCAGCAGCCAAGTATTCTCGCTCGACTTC. Its translation: CASSQVFSLDF.

This clone was recorded once. V and J are TRBV11-3 and TRBJ2-2, with TRBD2 matching 14 bases. CDR3 length: 16 amino acids. Trimming cost V 4 bases and J 4 bases; bases outside gene matches: 2. The germline V gene encodes CDR1 SGHNT and CDR2 YENEEA. The CDR3, as DNA: TGTGCCAGCAGCTCGGGACTAGCGGGAGTCACCGGGGAGCTGTTTTTT. It specifies CASSSGLAGVTGELFF. The variable domain in full, completed from reference TRBV11-3 and TRBJ2-2, reads EAGVVQSPRYKIIEKKQPVAFWCNPISGHNTLYWYLQNLGQGPELLIRYENEEAVDDSQLPKDRFSAERLKGVDSTLKIQPAELGDSAVYLCASSSGLAGVTGELFFGEGSRLTVL.

This sequence joins TRBV27 and TRBJ2-5; D may be TRBD1 or TRBD2 (5 bases each). This CDR3 comprises 15 residues. The V end was cut by 2 bases, the J end by 5 bases, with 15 bases between. Germline CDR1 is MNHEY and CDR2 is SMNVEV (reference sequence). This CDR3 is CASSLRRQGGETQYF. The CDR3 DNA sequence: TGTGCCAGCAGTTTAAGGCGGCAGGGCGGGGAGACCCAGTACTTC.

There are a few counts of this clone. This sequence joins TRBV10-2 and TRBJ1-3, with a weak D call TRBD1 (5 bases). There are 20 residues in the CDR3. CDR1 and CDR2 from the germline V gene are WSHSY and SAAADI. V was pared by 5 bases and J by 4 bases, with 30 bases between. CDR3 nucleotides: TGCGCCAGCAGTAAAACCAATCCCCGGGCCGGGGCATCGATGGGAAACACCATATATTTT. Protein sequence: CASSKTNPRAGASMGNTIYF.